This T cell receptor (beta chain) was sequenced during a study of response to subunit inactivated influenza vaccine. Study findings and constraints: Authors suggested that a seasonal influenza vaccination recruits few new T cells each time.

This clonotype was seen a handful of times. What it binds is unknown. TCRdb recomputed calls from the RT-PCR reads with MiXCR, one row per CDR3 protein. The sample lists approximately 700,000 distinct CDR3 sequences; approximately 15% were seen once. This clonotype was obtained from a middle-aged man who received an inactivated influenza vaccine. Specimen: PBMCs from blood, collected approximately 15 days before vaccination.

The CDR3 region has the DNA TGTGCCAGCACCGAAAGACAGGGGTGGACTGAAGCTTTCTTT. This codes for CASTERQGWTEAFF. The chain recombines TRBV6-1 with TRBJ1-1; 8 bases map to TRBD1. The ends lost 7 bases at V and 5 bases at J; junction bases unmatched: 9. Germline loops: CDR1 MNHNS, CDR2 SASEGT. The CDR3 sequence is 14 residues long.